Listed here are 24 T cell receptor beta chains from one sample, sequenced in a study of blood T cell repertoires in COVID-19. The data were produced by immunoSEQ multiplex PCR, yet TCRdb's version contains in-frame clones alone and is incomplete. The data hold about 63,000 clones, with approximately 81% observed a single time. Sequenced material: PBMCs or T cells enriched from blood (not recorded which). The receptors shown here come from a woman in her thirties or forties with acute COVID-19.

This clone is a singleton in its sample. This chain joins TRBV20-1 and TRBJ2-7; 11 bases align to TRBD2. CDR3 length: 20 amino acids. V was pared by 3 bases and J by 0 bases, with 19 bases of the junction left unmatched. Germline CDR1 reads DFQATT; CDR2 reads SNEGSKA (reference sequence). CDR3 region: CSASFRGRLAGGLSSYEQYF. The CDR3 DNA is TGCAGTGCTAGTTTTCGGGGTCGGCTAGCGGGAGGCCTTAGCTCCTACGAGCAGTACTTC.

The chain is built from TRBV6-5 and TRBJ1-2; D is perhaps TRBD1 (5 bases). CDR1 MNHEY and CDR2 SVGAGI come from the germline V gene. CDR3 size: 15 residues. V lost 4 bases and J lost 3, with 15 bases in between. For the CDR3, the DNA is TGTGCCAGCAGTTCACTGGGGCAGGATCACTATGGCTACACCTTC. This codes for CASSSLGQDHYGYTF.

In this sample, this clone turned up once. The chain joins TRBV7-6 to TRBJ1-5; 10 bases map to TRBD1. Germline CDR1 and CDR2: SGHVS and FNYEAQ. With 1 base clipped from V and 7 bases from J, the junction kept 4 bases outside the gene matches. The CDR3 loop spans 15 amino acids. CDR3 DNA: TGTGCCAGCAGCTTAGGACAGGGGGCTGAACAGCCCCAGCATTTT. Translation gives CASSLGQGAEQPQHF.

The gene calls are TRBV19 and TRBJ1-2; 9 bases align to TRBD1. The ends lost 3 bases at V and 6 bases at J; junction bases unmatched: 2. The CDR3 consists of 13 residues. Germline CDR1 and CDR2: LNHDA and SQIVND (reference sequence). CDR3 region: CASSMGTGNGYTF. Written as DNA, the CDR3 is TGTGCCAGTAGTATGGGGACAGGGAATGGCTACACCTTC.

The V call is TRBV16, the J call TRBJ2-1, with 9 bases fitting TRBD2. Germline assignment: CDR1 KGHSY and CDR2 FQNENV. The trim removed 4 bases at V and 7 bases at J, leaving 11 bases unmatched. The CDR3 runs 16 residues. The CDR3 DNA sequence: TGTGCCAGCAGCCCCGAGAGGCTAGCGGGAAGGAATGAGCAGTTCTTC. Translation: CASSPERLAGRNEQFF.

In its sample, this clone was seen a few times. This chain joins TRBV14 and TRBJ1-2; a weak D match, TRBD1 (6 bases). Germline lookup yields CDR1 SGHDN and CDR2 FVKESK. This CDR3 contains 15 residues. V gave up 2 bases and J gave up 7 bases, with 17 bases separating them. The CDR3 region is CASSQNRVQGSGYTF. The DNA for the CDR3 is TGTGCCAGCAGCCAAAACAGGGTTCAGGGGAGTGGCTACACCTTC. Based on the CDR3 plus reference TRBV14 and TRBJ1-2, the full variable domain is EAGVTQFPSHSVIEKGQTVTLRCDPISGHDNLYWYRRVMGKEIKFLLHFVKESKQDESGMPNNRFLAERTGGTYSTLKVQPAELEDSGVYFCASSQNRVQGSGYTFGSGTRLTVV.

CDR3 in amino acids: CSASRGLGTEAFF. Here the CDR3 DNA reads TGCAGTGCTAGTAGGGGGCTGGGCACTGAAGCTTTCTTT. The genes are TRBV20-1 and TRBJ1-1, with TRBD1 matching over 7 bases. V dropped 3 bases and J dropped 4; count of bases not matched to a gene: 5. CDR1 is DFQATT, CDR2 SNEGSKA, per germline (reference sequence). This CDR3 spans 13 amino acids.

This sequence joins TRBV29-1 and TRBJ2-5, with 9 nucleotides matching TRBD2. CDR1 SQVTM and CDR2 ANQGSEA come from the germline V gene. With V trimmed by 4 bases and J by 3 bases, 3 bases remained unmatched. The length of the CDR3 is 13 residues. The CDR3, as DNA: TGCAGCGTTGCGGCTAGCGGGAAAGAGACCCAGTACTTC. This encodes CSVAASGKETQYF.

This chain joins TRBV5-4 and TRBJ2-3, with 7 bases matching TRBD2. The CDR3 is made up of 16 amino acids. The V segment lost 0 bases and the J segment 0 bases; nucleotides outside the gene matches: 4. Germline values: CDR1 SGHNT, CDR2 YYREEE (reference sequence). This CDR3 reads CASSLGVSGSTDTQYF. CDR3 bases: TGTGCCAGCAGCTTGGGGGTTAGCGGGAGCACAGATACGCAGTATTTT.

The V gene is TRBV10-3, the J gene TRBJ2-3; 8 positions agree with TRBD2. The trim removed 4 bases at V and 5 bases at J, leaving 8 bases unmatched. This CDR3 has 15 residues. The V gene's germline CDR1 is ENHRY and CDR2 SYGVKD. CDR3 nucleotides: TGTGCCATCAGTGTAGGGAGCGGGGGTAAAGATACGCAGTATTTT. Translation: CAISVGSGGKDTQYF.

The CDR3 region has the DNA TGTGCCAGTAGTATAGGGCTGTTCTTCTATGGCTACACCTTC. This encodes CASSIGLFFYGYTF. The chain carries TRBV19 and TRBJ1-2; D is unclear. The CDR3 has 14 amino acids. V was shortened by 1 base and J by 4 bases, with 10 bases between the two germline ends. Germline V lookup: CDR1 LNHDA, CDR2 SQIVND (reference sequence). Supplemented by reference TRBV19 and TRBJ1-2, the full variable domain reads DGGITQSPKYLFRKEGQNVTLSCEQNLNHDAMYWYRQDPGQGLRLIYYSQIVNDFQKGDIAEGYSVSREKKESFPLTVTSAQKNPTAFYLCASSIGLFFYGYTFGSGTRLTVV.

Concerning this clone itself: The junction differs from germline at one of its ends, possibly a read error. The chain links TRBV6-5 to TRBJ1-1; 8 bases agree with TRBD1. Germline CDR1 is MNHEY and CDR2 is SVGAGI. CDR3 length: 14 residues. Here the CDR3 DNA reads TGTGCCAGCAGGTATGCCCCGGACAGGGCCCCGATAATCTTT. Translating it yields CASRYAPDRAPIIF.

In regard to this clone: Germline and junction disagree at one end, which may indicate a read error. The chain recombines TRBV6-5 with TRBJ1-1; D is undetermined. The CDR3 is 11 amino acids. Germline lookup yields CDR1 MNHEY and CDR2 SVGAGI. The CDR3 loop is CASSYRDEAFF. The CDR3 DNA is TGTGCCAGCAGTTACCGGGATGAAGCTTTTTTT.

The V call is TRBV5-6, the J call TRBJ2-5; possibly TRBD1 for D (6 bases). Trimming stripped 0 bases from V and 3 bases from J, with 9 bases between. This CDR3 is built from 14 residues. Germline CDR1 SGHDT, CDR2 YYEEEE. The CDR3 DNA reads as TGTGCCAGCAGCTTGGAGGACAGAAAAGAGACCCAGTACTTC. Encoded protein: CASSLEDRKETQYF.

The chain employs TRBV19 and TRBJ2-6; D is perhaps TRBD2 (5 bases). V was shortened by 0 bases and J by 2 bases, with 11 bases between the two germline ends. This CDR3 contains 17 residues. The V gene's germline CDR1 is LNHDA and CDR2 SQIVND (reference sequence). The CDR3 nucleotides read TGTGCCAGTAGTATAGATGCCCCCGGGGCTGGGGCCAACGTCCTGACTTTC. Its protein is CASSIDAPGAGANVLTF.

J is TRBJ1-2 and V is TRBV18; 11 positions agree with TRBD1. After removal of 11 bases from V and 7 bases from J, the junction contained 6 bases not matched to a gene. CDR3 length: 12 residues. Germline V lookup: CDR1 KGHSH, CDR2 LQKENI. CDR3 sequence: CAGGQGDGGYTF. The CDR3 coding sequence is TGTGCCGGGGGACAGGGGGACGGTGGCTACACCTTC.

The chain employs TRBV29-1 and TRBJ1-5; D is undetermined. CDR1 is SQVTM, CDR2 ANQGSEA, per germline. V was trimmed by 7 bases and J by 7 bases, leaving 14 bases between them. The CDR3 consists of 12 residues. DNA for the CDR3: TGCAGCGCCGGCGGGGAGAGCCAGCCCCAGCATTTT. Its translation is CSAGGESQPQHF. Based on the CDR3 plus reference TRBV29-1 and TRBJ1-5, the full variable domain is SAVISQKPSRDICQRGTSLTIQCQVDSQVTMMFWYRQQPGQSLTLIATANQGSEATYESGFVIDKFPISRPNLTFSTLTVSNMSPEDSSIYLCSAGGESQPQHFGDGTRLSIL.

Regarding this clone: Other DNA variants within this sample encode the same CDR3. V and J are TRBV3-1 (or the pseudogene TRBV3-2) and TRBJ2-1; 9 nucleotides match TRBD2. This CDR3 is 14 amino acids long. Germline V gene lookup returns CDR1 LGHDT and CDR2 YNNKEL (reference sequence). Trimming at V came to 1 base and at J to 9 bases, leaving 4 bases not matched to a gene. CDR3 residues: CASSQGGGAGEQFF. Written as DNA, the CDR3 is TGTGCCAGCAGCCAAGGCGGGGGGGCAGGTGAGCAGTTCTTC.

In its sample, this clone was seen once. CDR3 loop: CASSTGPGNTEAFF. Written as DNA, the CDR3 is TGCGCCAGCAGTACAGGCCCTGGGAACACTGAAGCTTTCTTT. V and J are TRBV10-1 and TRBJ1-1, with D perhaps matching TRBD1 (5 bases). The CDR3 loop spans 14 amino acids. From germline, CDR1 is WNHNN and CDR2 SYGVQD (reference sequence). Trimming shortened V by 5 bases and J by 1 base, and 11 bases separated the two germline ends.

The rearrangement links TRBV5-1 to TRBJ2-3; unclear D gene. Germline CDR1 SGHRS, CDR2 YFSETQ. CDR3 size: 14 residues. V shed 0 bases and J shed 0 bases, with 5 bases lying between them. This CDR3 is CASSLDRSTDTQYF. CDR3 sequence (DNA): TGCGCCAGCAGCTTGGACAGAAGCACAGATACGCAGTATTTT.

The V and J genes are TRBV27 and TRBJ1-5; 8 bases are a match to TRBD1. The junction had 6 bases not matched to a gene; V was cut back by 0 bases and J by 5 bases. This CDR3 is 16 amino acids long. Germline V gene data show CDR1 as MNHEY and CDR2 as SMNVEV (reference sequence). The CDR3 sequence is CASSLSDRARDQPQHF. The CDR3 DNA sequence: TGTGCCAGCAGTTTATCGGACAGGGCCAGGGATCAGCCCCAGCATTTT.

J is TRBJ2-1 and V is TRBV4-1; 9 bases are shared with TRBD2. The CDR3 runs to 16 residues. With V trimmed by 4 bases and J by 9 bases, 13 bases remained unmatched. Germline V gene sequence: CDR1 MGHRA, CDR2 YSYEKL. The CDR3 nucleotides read TGCGCCAGCAGCCCCGCGGGCGGGAGGGCCATAGGTGAGCAGTTCTTC. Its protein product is CASSPAGGRAIGEQFF.

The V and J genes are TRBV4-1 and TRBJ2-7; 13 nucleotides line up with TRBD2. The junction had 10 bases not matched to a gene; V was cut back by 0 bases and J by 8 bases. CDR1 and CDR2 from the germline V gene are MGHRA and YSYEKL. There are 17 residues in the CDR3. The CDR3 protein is CASSQDFWTSGGSQQYV. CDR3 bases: TGCGCCAGCAGCCAAGATTTCTGGACTAGCGGGGGCTCCCAGCAGTACGTC.

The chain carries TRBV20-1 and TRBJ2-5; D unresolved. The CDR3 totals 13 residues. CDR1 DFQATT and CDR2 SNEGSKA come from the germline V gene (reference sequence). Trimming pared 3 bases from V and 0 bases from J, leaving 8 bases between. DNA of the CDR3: TGCAGTGCTAGTGCCCTGTACCAAGAGACCCAGTACTTC. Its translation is CSASALYQETQYF.